This T cell receptor (beta chain) was obtained from a study of T cells after yellow fever vaccination. Study-wide context: Preparation of the low-cell-number fractions used SMART-Seq v4 Ultra Low Input.

TCRdb analysed the 5' RACE reads with MiXCR anew, one entry per CDR3 protein. The sample records approximately 150,000 distinct CDR3 sequences, 9.3% being singletons. The germline CDR1 and CDR2 sequences are LGHNA and YSLEER. The germline V and J ends were trimmed by 3 bases and 3 bases, with 33 bases remaining between them. The CDR3 is 22 residues long. This clonotype was found a few times. Its antigen is undetermined. The study, taken as a whole, reports: High-abundance clonotypes from the bulk population could contaminate FACS-sorted repertoires.

Sequencing was performed on CD8+ T cells sorted from PBMCs, taken 45 days after the yellow fever booster vaccination. The receptor was derived from a man between 18 and 35 years old who received the YFV17D yellow fever vaccine. The rearrangement uses TRBV4-3 and TRBJ2-4; tentatively, D is TRBD2 (6 bases). The CDR3 loop reads CASSQGGRGTRNGRWGKNIQYF. In DNA, the CDR3 is TGCGCCAGCAGCCAGGGGGGAAGGGGAACGAGAAATGGGAGATGGGGCAAAAACATTCAGTACTTC.